The 11 T cell receptor beta chains below all came from one sample that was sequenced in a study of OX40 agonist ivuxolimab in advanced cancers. Sequencing used immunoSEQ multiplex PCR; TCRdb keeps in-frame clones, though not all of them. Found here are tens of thousands of clones, around 92% of them singletons; the top ten hold 10%. Specimen: CD4+ or CD8+ T cells sorted from blood, collected in a trial of the OX40 agonist ivuxolimab. The receptors originated from an adult with an advanced solid tumor such as melanoma, head and neck, liver or kidney cancer.

This clone was observed once. This sequence joins TRBV18 and TRBJ2-7; D may be TRBD1 or TRBD2 (6 bases each). V was shortened by 1 base and J by 11 bases, with 27 bases between the two germline ends. The CDR3 spans 17 residues. CDR1 KGHSH and CDR2 LQKENI come from the germline V gene. CDR3 in amino acids: CASSPLAGDEGLLSEYF. Written as DNA, the CDR3 is TGTGCCAGCTCACCACTCGCAGGGGATGAGGGACTTCTCTCGGAGTACTTC.

J is TRBJ1-5 and V is TRBV2; perhaps TRBD1 as D (5 bases). The CDR3 extends over 12 amino acids. V dropped 3 bases and J dropped 7 bases, with 7 bases sitting between them. Per the germline V gene, CDR1 is SNHLY and CDR2 is FYNNEI. For the CDR3, the DNA is TGTGCCAGCAGTGAGGGGGAACAGCCCCAGCATTTT. Translated: CASSEGEQPQHF.

CDR3 in DNA: TGTGCCAGTAGTGACAGGGCTGGGGCCAACGTCCTGACTTTC. Amino acid sequence: CASSDRAGANVLTF. V and J are TRBV19 and TRBJ2-6, with TRBD1 matching 7 bases. This CDR3 contains 14 residues. With V trimmed by 5 bases and J by 2 bases, 0 bases remained unmatched. The germline V gene encodes CDR1 LNHDA and CDR2 SQIVND (reference sequence).

The V and J genes are TRBV5-6 and TRBJ1-3; D may be TRBD1 (6 bases). This CDR3 contains 14 residues. From germline, CDR1 is SGHDT and CDR2 YYEEEE. Trimming removed 5 bases at V and 4 bases at J, with 13 bases between. The CDR3 sequence: CASRTGGHGNTIYF. DNA of the CDR3: TGTGCCAGCAGAACGGGGGGGCACGGAAACACCATATATTTT.

This chain joins TRBV5-3 and TRBJ1-2, with 12 nucleotides matching TRBD1. TRBV5-3 is known as an ORF, though its function is uncertain. The CDR3 covers 19 residues. With V trimmed by 5 bases and J by 5 bases, 19 bases remained unmatched. The CDR3 bases are TGTGCCAGAAGTAGCGAGGTGTTTACGGGACAGGGGGCGGCATATGGCTACACCTTC. This gives the protein CARSSEVFTGQGAAYGYTF.

The J gene is TRBJ1-6, the V gene TRBV27; no clear D. This CDR3 contains 15 residues. The germline V gene has CDR1 MNHEY and CDR2 SMNVEV (reference sequence). The V end lost 7 bases, the J end lost 7 bases, and 17 bases lay between the germline ends. The CDR3 coding sequence is TGTGCCAGCATCCCGAACTGGGCTGACAATTCACCCCTCCACTTT. Its translation: CASIPNWADNSPLHF.

The V gene is TRBV6-1, the J gene TRBJ2-6; a weak D match, TRBD2 (6 bases). The CDR3 extends over 14 amino acids. Trimming stripped 8 bases from V and 0 bases from J, with 8 bases between. The V gene's germline CDR1 is MNHNS and CDR2 SASEGT. The CDR3 is CASGTGSGANVLTF. The CDR3 bases are TGTGCCAGCGGGACTGGCTCTGGGGCCAACGTCCTGACTTTC.

This clone occurred once. The chain is built from TRBV18 and TRBJ1-2, with D unresolved. Trimming took off 3 bases at V and 9 bases at J, with 14 bases between the two ends. From germline, CDR1 is KGHSH and CDR2 LQKENI. The CDR3 is made up of 13 amino acids. This chain's CDR3 is CASSPDLGVSYTF. CDR3 DNA: TGTGCCAGCTCACCGGATCTCGGAGTCAGCTACACCTTC. The full variable domain, with the rest looked up from reference TRBV18 and TRBJ1-2, is NAGVMQNPRHLVRRRGQEARLRCSPMKGHSHVYWYRQLPEEGLKFMVYLQKENIIDESGMPKERFSAEFPKEGPSILRIQQVVRGDSAAYFCASSPDLGVSYTFGSGTRLTVV.

The chain is built from TRBV12-5 and TRBJ2-1; 10 bases agree with TRBD2. In germline, CDR1 is LGHNT, CDR2 FRNRAP. The CDR3 contains 15 residues. V dropped 5 bases and J dropped 7; count of bases not matched to a gene: 8. CDR3 amino acids: CASGPGLAEANEQFF. For the CDR3, the DNA is TGTGCTAGTGGTCCTGGACTAGCGGAAGCTAATGAGCAGTTCTTC.

The gene calls are TRBV7-9 and TRBJ2-7; D ambiguous. This CDR3 spans 12 amino acids. Germline-derived CDR1 and CDR2 are SEHNR and FQNEAQ (reference sequence). Trimming removed 2 bases from V and 2 bases from J, with 4 bases in between. CDR3 nucleotides: TGTGCCAGCAGCTTAAGCCCCTACGAGCAGTACTTC. It codes for CASSLSPYEQYF.

This clone was counted once. CDR3 DNA sequence: TGCGCCAGCAGGTCGATAGACCCTTTAACAGTGCATGGGACCGAAGATACGCAGTATTTT. This codes for CASRSIDPLTVHGTEDTQYF. This chain connects TRBV5-1 to TRBJ2-3, with D perhaps matching TRBD1 or TRBD2 (5 bases each). V dropped 5 bases and J dropped 5 bases, with 33 bases sitting between them. The CDR3 is 20 residues long. The germline V gene encodes CDR1 SGHRS and CDR2 YFSETQ.